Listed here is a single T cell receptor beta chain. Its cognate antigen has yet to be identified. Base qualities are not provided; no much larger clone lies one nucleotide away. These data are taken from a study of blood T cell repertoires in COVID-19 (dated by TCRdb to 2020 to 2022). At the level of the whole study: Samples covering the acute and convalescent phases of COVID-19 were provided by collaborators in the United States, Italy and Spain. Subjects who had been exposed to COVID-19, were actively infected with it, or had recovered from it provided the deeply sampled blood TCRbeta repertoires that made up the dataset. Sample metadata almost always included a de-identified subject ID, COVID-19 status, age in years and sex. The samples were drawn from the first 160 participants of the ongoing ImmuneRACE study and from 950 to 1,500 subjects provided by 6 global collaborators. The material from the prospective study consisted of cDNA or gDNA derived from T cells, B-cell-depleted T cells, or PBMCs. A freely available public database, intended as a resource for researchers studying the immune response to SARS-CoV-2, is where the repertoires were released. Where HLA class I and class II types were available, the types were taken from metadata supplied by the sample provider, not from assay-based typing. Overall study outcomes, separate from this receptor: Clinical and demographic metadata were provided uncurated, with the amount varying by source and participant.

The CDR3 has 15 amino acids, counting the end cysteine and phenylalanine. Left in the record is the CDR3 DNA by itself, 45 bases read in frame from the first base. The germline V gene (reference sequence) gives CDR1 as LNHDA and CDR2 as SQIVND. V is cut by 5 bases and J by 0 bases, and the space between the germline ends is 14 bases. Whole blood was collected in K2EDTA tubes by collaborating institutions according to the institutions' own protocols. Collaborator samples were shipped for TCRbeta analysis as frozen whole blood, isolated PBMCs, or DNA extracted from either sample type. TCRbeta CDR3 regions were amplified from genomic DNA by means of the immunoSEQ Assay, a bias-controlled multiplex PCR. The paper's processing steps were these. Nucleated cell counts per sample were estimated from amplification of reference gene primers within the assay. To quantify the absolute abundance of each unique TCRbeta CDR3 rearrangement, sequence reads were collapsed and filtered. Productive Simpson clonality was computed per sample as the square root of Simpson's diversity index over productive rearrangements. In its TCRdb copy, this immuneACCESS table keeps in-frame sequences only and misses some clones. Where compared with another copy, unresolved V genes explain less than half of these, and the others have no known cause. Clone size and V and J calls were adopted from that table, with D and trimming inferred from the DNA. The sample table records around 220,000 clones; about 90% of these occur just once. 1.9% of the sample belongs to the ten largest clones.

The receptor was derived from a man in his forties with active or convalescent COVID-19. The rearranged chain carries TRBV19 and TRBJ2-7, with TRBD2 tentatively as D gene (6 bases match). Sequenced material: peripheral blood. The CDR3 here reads CASSSGGESSYEQYF. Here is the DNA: TGTGCCAGTAGTTCCGGGGGAGAGAGCTCCTACGAGCAGTACTTC.